The source of this T cell receptor beta chain is a study of blood T cell repertoires in COVID-19. The assay was immunoSEQ multiplex PCR, and TCRdb's table has in-frame clones only and misses some. The data hold under 250,000 clones, with about 89% observed a single time. The CDR3 contains 15 residues. Trimming took off 0 bases at V and 4 bases at J, with 8 bases between the two ends. Germline CDR1 reads SGHNT; CDR2 reads YYREEE (reference sequence). V gene TRBV5-4 combines with J gene TRBJ1-6; D is possibly TRBD1 (5 bases). The TCR originated in a woman aged 55-75 years who had recovered from COVID-19. Sequenced sample: peripheral blood. Written as DNA, the CDR3 is TGTGCCAGCAGCTTGGTAGGGGTTTATAATTCACCCCTCCACTTT. This translates into CASSLVGVYNSPLHF.